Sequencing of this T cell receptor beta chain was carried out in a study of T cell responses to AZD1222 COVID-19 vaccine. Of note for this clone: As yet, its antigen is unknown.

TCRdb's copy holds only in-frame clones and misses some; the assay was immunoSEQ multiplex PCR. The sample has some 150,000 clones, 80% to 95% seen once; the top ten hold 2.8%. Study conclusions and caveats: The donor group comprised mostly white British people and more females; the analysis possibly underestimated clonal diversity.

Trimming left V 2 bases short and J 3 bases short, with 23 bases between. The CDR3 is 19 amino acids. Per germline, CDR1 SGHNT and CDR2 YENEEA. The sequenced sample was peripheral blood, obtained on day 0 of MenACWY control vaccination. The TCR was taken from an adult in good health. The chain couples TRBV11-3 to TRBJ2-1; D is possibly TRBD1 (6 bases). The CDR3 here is CASSLKHQPRTENYNEQFF. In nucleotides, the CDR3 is TGTGCCAGCAGCTTAAAACACCAGCCCCGGACAGAGAACTACAATGAGCAGTTCTTC.